A single sample gave rise to the 16 T cell receptor beta chains below, sequenced in a study of OX40 agonist ivuxolimab in advanced cancers. TCRdb's table, derived via immunoSEQ multiplex PCR, lists solely in-frame clones and lacks some. This sample has 60,000 to 80,000 clones, with 81% found just once. The source was CD4+ or CD8+ T cells sorted from blood, collected in a trial of the OX40 agonist ivuxolimab. These TCRs come from an adult with an advanced solid tumor such as melanoma, head and neck, liver or kidney cancer.

This chain connects TRBV2 to TRBJ2-2, with D perhaps TRBD1 (6 bases). In germline, CDR1 is SNHLY, CDR2 FYNNEI. Trimming took 5 bases from V and 2 from J, leaving 12 bases between them. CDR3 length: 15 residues. The CDR3 here is CASSLRQVNTGELFF. The CDR3 bases are TGTGCCAGCAGTCTCCGACAGGTTAACACCGGGGAGCTGTTTTTT. Using reference TRBV2 and TRBJ2-2 for the parts outside the CDR3, the full variable domain is EPEVTQTPSHQVTQMGQEVILRCVPISNHLYFYWYRQILGQKVEFLVSFYNNEISEKSEIFDDQFSVERPDGSNFTLKIRSTKLEDSAMYFCASSLRQVNTGELFFGEGSRLTVL.

The chain carries TRBV5-1 and TRBJ2-7, with 8 nucleotides matching TRBD1. With 0 bases clipped from V and 5 bases from J, the junction kept 7 bases outside the gene matches. The CDR3 spans 15 residues. Germline V lookup: CDR1 SGHRS, CDR2 YFSETQ. Here the CDR3 DNA reads TGCGCCAGCAGCTTGGTGTCGACAGGGGCGGACGAGCAGTACTTC. It translates to CASSLVSTGADEQYF.

This clone was found a few times. This chain connects TRBV7-8 to TRBJ2-3; 7 nucleotides align to TRBD2. Germline assignment: CDR1 SGHVS and CDR2 FQNEAQ. The ends lost 5 bases at V and 4 bases at J; junction bases unmatched: 3. This CDR3 region has 13 residues. CDR3 amino acids: CASSPGGSDTQYF. The CDR3 bases are TGTGCCAGCAGCCCGGGGGGTTCAGATACGCAGTATTTT.

The CDR3 DNA sequence: TGTGCCAGCAGCTTAGGAGAAGGCGGGAATAATGAAAAACTGTTTTTT. It codes for CASSLGEGGNNEKLFF. The chain is built from TRBV13 and TRBJ1-4, with D unclear. With 0 bases removed from V and 4 bases from J, the gap between germline ends came to 12 bases. The CDR3 runs to 16 residues. Germline lookup yields CDR1 PRHDT and CDR2 FYEKMQ (reference sequence).

The gene calls are TRBV29-1 and TRBJ1-2, with D hard to call. The CDR3 has 14 residues. Germline CDR1 and CDR2: SQVTM and ANQGSEA. V lost 0 bases and J lost 2, with 10 bases in between. The CDR3 is CSVEDWGGNYGYTF. DNA for the CDR3: TGCAGCGTTGAAGATTGGGGAGGGAACTATGGCTACACCTTC.

The gene calls are TRBV7-8 and TRBJ1-6; the match to TRBD1 covers 7 bases. The CDR3 runs 15 residues. CDR1 is SGHVS and CDR2 is FQNEAQ in the germline V gene. Trimming removed 7 bases from V and 0 bases from J; junction bases left unmatched: 3. CDR3 in amino acids: CASKQGPSYNSPLHF. Here the CDR3 DNA reads TGTGCCAGCAAACAGGGGCCCTCCTATAATTCACCCCTCCACTTT.

The rearrangement uses TRBV9 and TRBJ2-3, with 10 bases aligning to TRBD2. The CDR3 spans 19 residues. The V gene's germline CDR1 is SGDLS and CDR2 YYNGEE. V lost 3 bases and J lost 6; bases outside the gene matches: 19. CDR3 nucleotides: TGTGCCAGCAGCGGGACCGGGACTAGCGCCTCCCCCGAAGTGGATACGCAGTATTTT. Its protein product is CASSGTGTSASPEVDTQYF.

This chain's CDR3 is CASSLGSETQYF. DNA for the CDR3: TGTGCCAGCAGTTTGGGGTCAGAGACCCAGTACTTC. V usage is TRBV6-6 and J usage is TRBJ2-5; D is undetermined. The CDR3 consists of 12 residues. The germline gives CDR1 MNHNY, CDR2 SVGAGI (reference sequence). Trimming took 4 bases from V and 4 from J, leaving 7 bases between them.

The V call is TRBV5-1, the J call TRBJ1-3; the D is unclear. Germline V gene data show CDR1 as SGHRS and CDR2 as YFSETQ. The V gene lost 2 bases and the J gene lost 0 bases, with 6 bases spanning the gap. CDR3 length: 14 amino acids. CDR3 protein: CASSFDDSGNTIYF. In DNA form, the CDR3 reads TGCGCCAGCAGCTTCGATGACTCTGGAAACACCATATATTTT.

This chain joins TRBV19 and TRBJ2-3; D perhaps matches TRBD1 (5 bases). The length of the CDR3 is 12 residues. With 5 bases removed from V and 3 bases from J, the gap between germline ends came to 6 bases. Germline-derived CDR1 and CDR2 are LNHDA and SQIVND (reference sequence). The CDR3 protein is CASSAGTDTQYF. The CDR3 DNA sequence: TGTGCCAGTAGTGCAGGGACAGATACGCAGTATTTT.

The chain couples TRBV6-5 to TRBJ2-1; perhaps TRBD1 as D (8 bases). From germline, CDR1 is MNHEY and CDR2 SVGAGI. V lost 10 bases, J lost 9 bases, and 19 bases lay in between. This CDR3 contains 13 residues. Written as DNA, the CDR3 is TGTGCCACCAGAGACAGGGGAGGGAGTGAGCAGTTCTTC. As protein: CATRDRGGSEQFF.

V usage is TRBV7-3 and J usage is TRBJ2-2, with TRBD1 matching 9 bases. V was pared by 5 bases and J by 4 bases, with 5 bases of the junction left unmatched. CDR3 length: 15 amino acids. Germline V gene data show CDR1 as SGHTA and CDR2 as FQGTGA. The CDR3 region is CASSTGQGSTGELFF. The CDR3 DNA follows: TGTGCCAGCAGCACCGGACAGGGGAGCACCGGGGAGCTGTTTTTT.

This clone was observed once. Other DNA sequences in this sample translate to the same CDR3. The CDR3 spells CASSFDTDTQYF. In DNA, the CDR3 is TGCGCCAGCAGCTTTGACACAGATACGCAGTATTTT. The rearrangement uses TRBV5-1 and TRBJ2-3; D gene ambiguous. Germline lookup yields CDR1 SGHRS and CDR2 YFSETQ. V was trimmed by 2 bases and J by 2 bases, leaving 3 bases between them. The CDR3 is 12 amino acids.

This clone was detected a few times. The genes are TRBV7-2 and TRBJ2-7; tentative D call: TRBD1 (6 bases). The CDR3 has 11 residues. V lost 5 bases and J 9 bases, leaving 11 bases between the germline ends. CDR1 and CDR2 from the germline V gene are SGHTA and FQGNSA. CDR3 coding DNA: TGTGCCAGCAGCGCCGACAGGTTGCAGTACTTC. It codes for CASSADRLQYF.

V is TRBV4-1 and J is TRBJ2-7; a weak D match, TRBD2 (6 bases). The CDR3 runs to 14 residues. Germline V gives CDR1 MGHRA, CDR2 YSYEKL. Trimming removed 1 base at V and 2 bases at J, with 9 bases between. CDR3 nucleotide sequence: TGCGCCAGCAGCCAAGCTGGAGGGGCCTACGAGCAGTACTTC. Protein product: CASSQAGGAYEQYF.

This clone occurred a few times. The chain has TRBV15 and TRBJ1-2, with D maybe TRBD1 (5 bases). The CDR3 spans 13 residues. The germline CDR1 and CDR2 sequences are LNHNV and YYDKDF (reference sequence). Trimming cost V 5 bases and J 9 bases, with 16 bases left between them. The CDR3 DNA reads as TGTGCCACCAGCGCCCGAACAGGCACAAGCTACACCTTC. Its protein product is CATSARTGTSYTF.